This T cell receptor beta chain was captured by sequencing in a study of beta chain features in type 1 diabetes. This CDR3 has 16 residues. CDR1 is SNHLY and CDR2 is FYNNEI in the germline V gene. Trimming removed 1 base from V and 2 bases from J; junction bases left unmatched: 3. With respect to this clone: Its antigen is currently unknown.

Sequencing targeted expressed TCRB transcripts, as all isolated RNA had been reverse transcribed. Only in-frame clones appear in the TCRdb table, and some are missing; sequencing was by immunoSEQ multiplex PCR. The table lists 100,000 to 150,000 clones, roughly 17% of them singletons, with roughly 2.6% in the top ten. Study-level points and caveats: Among all four CD4+ subsets, Type 1 diabetes patients had TCRB CDR3s that were moderately but significantly shorter.

The source is a man aged 18 to 35 with type 1 diabetes. V gene TRBV2 combines with J gene TRBJ2-1, with 9 bases fitting TRBD2. What was sequenced was central memory CD4+ T cells from blood. The CDR3 loop reads CASSEGGGGAYNEQFF. In DNA form, the CDR3 reads TGTGCCAGCAGTGAAGGAGGCGGGGGGGCCTACAATGAGCAGTTCTTC.